Included here is one TCR beta chain sequence, with context. The source of the sample is a study of blood T cell repertoires in COVID-19. Across the whole study: Whether acute or convalescent, the COVID-19 samples came from the United States, Italy and Spain. Nucleic acid was either cDNA or gDNA, and it came from T cells, B-cell-depleted T cells, or PBMCs.

Everyone who took part was roughly 18 to 100 years old, and they came from 20 to 25 US areas. The study assigned cohorts using participant-reported clinical history. Using immunoSEQ multiplex PCR, the repertoire was profiled, and TCRdb retains in-frame clones only, with some absent. This table has around 200,000 clones, about 82% appearing once. V gave up 0 bases and J gave up 9 bases; unmatched junction bases: 11. The CDR3 loop spans 16 amino acids. The germline CDR1 and CDR2 sequences are SGDLS and YYNGEE. This sequence was found in a man between 40 and 49 years old with acute COVID-19. The chain is built from TRBV9 and TRBJ2-5; 10 bases match TRBD2. The specimen sequenced was PBMCs or T cells enriched from blood (not recorded which). The CDR3: CASSVEAGGSGRSQYF. The CDR3 DNA reads as TGTGCCAGCAGCGTAGAAGCCGGGGGTAGCGGGAGGTCCCAGTACTTC.